The rows below give T cell receptor beta chains drawn from one sample of a study of PD-1 blockade in mismatch repair-deficient tumors. The protocol was immunoSEQ multiplex PCR, while the TCRdb copy is restricted to in-frame clones and leaves out a portion. Seen here are under 150,000 clones, approximately 91% observed once, and the top ten hold around 11%. This specimen consisted of peripheral blood, obtained roughly 67 weeks after starting pembrolizumab. Receptors originate from an adult with mismatch repair-deficient cancer. Both conserved end residues are part of each CDR3. D genes are given only for firm matches. Clone size is given for some rows only: seen once, a few or many times, or a class if the clone is expanded.

- TRBJ2-7 - TRBV7-9 CASSSTSVGAIHYEQYF TGTGCCAGCAGCTCAACAAGTGTGGGAGCGATCCACTACGAGCAGTACTTC
- TRBJ2-5 - TRBV14 CASSQWEETQYF TGTGCCAGCAGCCAATGGGAAGAGACCCAGTACTTC
- TRBJ1-2 - TRBV5-6 CASSDTNYGYTF TGTGCCAGCAGCGACACTAACTATGGCTACACCTTC
- TRBJ1-4 - TRBV10-3 CAIGPGMDEKLFF TGTGCCATCGGTCCGGGTATGGATGAAAAACTGTTTTTT
TRBD1 TRBJ2-7 - TRBV12-5 CASRRDSHEQYF TGTGCTAGTCGCCGGGACAGCCACGAGCAGTACTTC
- TRBJ2-3 - TRBV2 CASSGRDPYFF TGTGCCAGCAGTGGCAGGGATCCGTATTTTTTT
- TRBJ2-7 - TRBV2 CASNRRNYEQYF TGTGCCAGCAATAGAAGGAACTACGAGCAGTACTTC
- TRBJ1-1 - TRBV9 CASSVGSGTEAFF TGTGCCAGCAGCGTAGGGTCTGGGACTGAAGCTTTCTTT
- TRBJ2-2 - TRBV4-3 CASSLRPGEGELFF TGCGCCAGCAGCCTGCGACCCGGAGAGGGGGAGCTGTTTTTT
- TRBJ2-3 - TRBV9 CASSVGSGPSTDTQYF TGTGCCAGCAGCGTAGGGAGCGGACCGAGCACAGATACGCAGTATTTT
TRBD2 TRBJ2-1 - TRBV13 CASSLPLAGEGSYNEQFF TGTGCCAGCAGCTTACCACTAGCGGGAGAGGGGTCCTACAATGAGCAGTTCTTC
- TRBJ1-4 - TRBV6-5 CASSYGGRNEKLFF TGTGCCAGCAGTTATGGCGGCCGCAATGAAAAACTGTTTTTT
TRBD2 TRBJ2-3 - TRBV9 CASSVASGGLDTQYF TGTGCCAGCAGCGTAGCGTCGGGAGGGTTAGATACGCAGTATTTT
- TRBJ2-7 - TRBV4-3 CAQTQGAYEQYF TGCGCCCAAACGCAGGGTGCCTACGAGCAGTACTTC
- TRBJ2-7 - TRBV21-1 CARGGTVSEQYF TGTGCCAGAGGGGGGACAGTATCCGAGCAGTACTTC
- TRBJ2-7 - TRBV27 CASSLGAETTYEQYF TGTGCCAGCAGTTTAGGGGCGGAGACCACCTACGAGCAGTACTTC
- TRBJ2-7 - TRBV5-1 CASSSNWDAAYEQYF TGCGCCAGCAGCAGTAACTGGGACGCCGCCTACGAGCAGTACTTC
- TRBJ2-1 - TRBV5-4 CASSLSGNEQFF TGTGCCAGCAGCTTGTCAGGAAATGAGCAGTTCTTC
- TRBJ2-6 - TRBV13 CASSLGAISSGANVLTF TGTGCCAGCAGCTTAGGCGCCATTAGCTCTGGGGCCAACGTCCTGACTTTC
- TRBJ2-5 - TRBV11-1 CASSSRMAQETQYF TGTGCCAGCAGCTCTAGAATGGCCCAAGAGACCCAGTACTTC
- TRBJ2-3 - TRBV29-1 CSVVQGVTDTQYF TGCAGCGTTGTACAGGGCGTCACAGATACGCAGTATTTT
TRBD1 TRBJ1-2 - TRBV7-9 CASSLVQGAYGYTF TGTGCCAGCAGCTTAGTACAGGGGGCCTATGGCTACACCTTC
TRBD2 TRBJ2-1 - TRBV5-4 CASSGGLAVYNEQFF TGTGCCAGCAGCGGGGGACTAGCGGTATACAATGAGCAGTTCTTC
- TRBJ1-1 - TRBV6-5 CASSYSNPMSEAFF TGTGCCAGCAGTTACTCGAACCCCATGAGTGAAGCTTTCTTT
TRBD1 TRBJ2-7 - TRBV25-1 CASSEYQDRGYEQYF TGTGCCAGCAGTGAATATCAGGACAGGGGATACGAGCAGTACTTC
- TRBJ2-2 - TRBV4-3 CASSQDRGIYTGELFF TGCGCCAGCAGCCAAGATCGGGGAATTTACACCGGGGAGCTGTTTTTT
TRBD1 TRBJ2-1 - TRBV5-6 CASSLGTGVVNEQFF TGTGCCAGCAGCTTAGGGACAGGGGTAGTCAATGAGCAGTTCTTC
- TRBJ2-7 - TRBV2 CASSTRAGTGGYEQYF TGTGCCAGCAGCACGAGGGCGGGGACGGGCGGATACGAGCAGTACTTC
- TRBJ2-3 - TRBV19 CASSVAVTDTQYF TGTGCCAGTAGTGTGGCGGTCACAGATACGCAGTATTTT
- TRBJ2-1 - TRBV7-2 CASSLDLRGSSSYNEQFF TGTGCCAGCAGCTTAGATTTACGGGGTTCCAGCTCCTACAATGAGCAGTTCTTC
TRBD1 TRBJ2-4 - TRBV6-1 CASSEGQGLGQYF TGTGCCAGCAGTGAAGGACAGGGGTTAGGTCAGTACTTC
- TRBJ1-5 - TRBV21-1 CASSLTMWGRNQPQHF TGTGCCAGCTCGTTGACTATGTGGGGGCGAAATCAGCCCCAGCATTTT
TRBD2 TRBJ2-5 - TRBV5-1 CASSPGLAGVETQYF TGCGCCAGCAGCCCGGGACTAGCGGGAGTAGAGACCCAGTACTTC
TRBD2 TRBJ2-7 once TRBV7-9 CASSSGGSSYEQYF TGTGCCAGCAGCTCGGGGGGTAGCTCCTACGAGCAGTACTTC
- TRBJ2-1 - TRBV13 CASSPQPIRGQFF TGTGCCAGCAGCCCGCAACCGATCCGGGGGCAGTTCTTC
- TRBJ2-5 - TRBV5-6 CASSLGATKETQYF TGTGCCAGCAGCTTGGGGGCTACTAAAGAGACCCAGTACTTC
- TRBJ1-5 - TRBV19 CASSSSRGGNQPQHF TGTGCCAGTAGTTCCTCCAGGGGCGGCAATCAGCCCCAGCATTTT
TRBD1 TRBJ2-7 - TRBV10-3 CAIRAPTGGREQYF TGTGCCATCAGGGCGCCTACAGGGGGCCGAGAGCAGTACTTC
- TRBJ2-6 - TRBV4-2 CASSQVMGSGANVLTF TGTGCCAGCAGCCAAGTCATGGGATCTGGGGCCAACGTCCTGACTTTC
- TRBJ2-7 - TRBV13 CASSLGRAAYEQYF TGTGCCAGCAGCTTAGGCCGGGCAGCCTACGAGCAGTACTTC
- TRBJ2-1 - TRBV7-9 CASSLWVNNEQFF TGTGCCAGCAGCTTATGGGTAAACAATGAGCAGTTCTTC
TRBD1 TRBJ2-7 - TRBV7-2 CASSPGTVYYEQYF TGTGCCAGCAGCCCCGGGACAGTATACTACGAGCAGTACTTC
TRBD2 TRBJ2-3 - TRBV27 CASTAGEDTQYF TGTGCCAGCACGGCGGGAGAAGATACGCAGTATTTT
- TRBJ2-3 - TRBV6-5 CASSSSGSDTQYF TGTGCCAGCAGCTCCTCAGGGTCAGATACGCAGTATTTT
TRBD1 TRBJ2-5 - TRBV6-6 CASSSIDRGQETQYF TGTGCCAGCAGTTCCATTGACAGGGGCCAAGAGACCCAGTACTTC
- TRBJ2-1 - TRBV19 CASSIGKGHYNEQFF TGTGCCAGTAGTATCGGGAAAGGGCACTACAATGAGCAGTTCTTC
TRBD1 TRBJ1-2 - TRBV7-9 CASSGQNRDRGRGGYTF TGTGCCAGCAGCGGACAAAACCGGGACAGGGGGCGAGGGGGCTACACCTTC
- TRBJ2-7 - TRBV7-6 CASSLRQGDSEQYF TGTGCCAGCAGCTTAAGGCAGGGTGACTCCGAGCAGTACTTC
- TRBJ2-3 - TRBV7-9 CASNIWAGTGSDTQYF TGTGCCAGCAATATTTGGGCGGGAACGGGATCCGATACGCAGTATTTT
- TRBJ2-5 - TRBV4-1 CASSLGPKETQYF TGCGCCAGCAGCCTCGGACCTAAAGAGACCCAGTACTTC
- TRBJ2-7 - TRBV4-2 CASSQEGRAYEQYF TGTGCCAGCAGCCAGGAGGGGCGGGCCTACGAGCAGTACTTC
TRBD2 TRBJ2-7 - TRBV4-1 CASSQEVAGGYEQYF TGCGCCAGCAGCCAAGAAGTTGCGGGAGGGTACGAGCAGTACTTC
- TRBJ2-7 - TRBV7-9 CASSPPTKPYEQYF TGTGCCAGCAGCCCACCTACAAAGCCCTACGAGCAGTACTTC
- TRBJ1-2 - TRBV7-9 CASSLHHYGYTF TGTGCCAGCAGCTTACATCACTATGGCTACACCTTC
- TRBJ2-3 - TRBV7-8 CASSVSEGGGSGTDTQYF TGTGCCAGCAGCGTTTCGGAGGGTGGGGGCTCGGGCACAGATACGCAGTATTTT